The entry below gives a single TCR beta chain sequence along with its context. This sample stems from a study of shared clonotypes between healthy human individuals. Sequencing used immunoSEQ multiplex PCR; TCRdb keeps in-frame clones, though not all of them. The data contain approximately 500,000 clones, around 74% of them seen just once; the ten biggest clones take up about an eighth. The sample comprised PBMCs. The source is a woman aged 40 to 50 in good health. Some clones in this sample may be carry-over from other donors' samples.

Here the CDR3 reads CASSLIPGETQYF. The CDR3 region has the DNA TGTGCCAGCAGCTTAATTCCGGGAGAGACCCAGTACTTC. This sequence joins TRBV7-8 and TRBJ2-5; D is ambiguous. This CDR3 spans 13 amino acids. The V gene lost 2 bases and the J gene lost 4 bases, with 8 bases spanning the gap. Germline V gives CDR1 SGHVS, CDR2 FQNEAQ.